Listed here are 5 T cell receptor beta chains from one sample, sequenced in a study of T cells in Graves' hyperthyroidism and ophthalmopathy. RNA transcripts gave rise to amplified TCR beta CDR3 regions. Initially, a first-round RT-PCR of the TCR CDR3 employed the HTBI primer set. A single record per CDR3 protein comes from TCRdb applying MiXCR to the multiplex PCR reads. The sample holds around 760,000 distinct CDR3 sequences, around 40% seen once. The sample taken for sequencing was blood. These receptors were obtained from a woman between 40 and 50 years old with Graves' hyperthyroidism.

This rearrangement joins TRBV7-2 to TRBJ2-3; D is unclear. The CDR3 covers 15 residues. V shed 4 bases and J shed 3 bases, with 14 bases lying between them. Germline V gene data show CDR1 as SGHTA and CDR2 as FQGNSA. The chain's CDR3 is CASSSVFRSTDTQYF. The CDR3, as DNA: TGTGCCAGCAGCTCCGTCTTTAGGAGTACAGATACGCAGTATTTT.

This clonotype was observed a few times. The chain uses TRBV6-2 or TRBV6-3 and TRBJ2-7, with D maybe TRBD1 (6 bases). The CDR3 is 16 amino acids. Germline-derived CDR1 and CDR2 are MNHEY and SVGEGT. V shed 0 bases and J shed 3 bases, with 15 bases lying between them. DNA of the CDR3: TGTGCCAGCAGTTACTCGGCTAGACAGGCCAACTACGAGCAGTACTTC. Translated, it gives CASSYSARQANYEQYF.

This chain uses TRBV7-8 with TRBJ2-7; D ambiguous. This CDR3 region has 10 residues. V was trimmed by 7 bases and J by 6 bases, leaving 7 bases between them. Germline values: CDR1 SGHVS, CDR2 FQNEAQ. The CDR3 reads CASTLGEQYF. The CDR3 bases are TGTGCCAGCACCTTGGGCGAGCAGTACTTC. Full variable domain (rest looked up from reference TRBV7-8 and TRBJ2-7): GAGVSQSPRYKVAKRGQDVALRCDPISGHVSLFWYQQALGQGPEFLTYFQNEAQLDKSGLPSDRFFAERPEGSVSTLKIQRTQQEDSAVYLCASTLGEQYFGPGTRLTVT.

Of note for this clonotype: Since a much larger clone is just one base distant, this may be a read error. The V and J genes are TRBV9 and TRBJ1-4; 8 positions match TRBD1. With V trimmed by 4 bases and J by 8 bases, 7 bases remained unmatched. The CDR3 totals 14 residues. Germline CDR1 and CDR2: SGDLS and YYNGEE. The CDR3 DNA reads as TGTGCCAGCAGCCGCGCAGGGGGCGCAGAAAAACTGTTTTTT. Protein product: CASSRAGGAEKLFF.

The genes are TRBV20-1 and TRBJ1-1; D might be TRBD1 (5 bases). The V end lost 7 bases, the J end lost 4 bases, and 16 bases lay between the germline ends. This CDR3 has 13 amino acids. Germline V CDR1 and CDR2: DFQATT, SNEGSKA (reference sequence). For the CDR3, the DNA is TGCAGTGTCCACTTGACAGTCACCACTGAAGCTTTCTTT. Protein: CSVHLTVTTEAFF.